The rows below give T cell receptor delta chains drawn from one sample of a study of human gamma delta and Vdelta1 T cells. These receptors lack a known antigen. TCRdb re-called clones from the PCR reads using CATT. The sample has about 6,400 delta-chain clones, less than 45% seen once. The sequenced sample consisted of Vdelta1 gamma-delta T cells from blood grown in culture (DOT cells). These receptors came from a human donor in good health. The CDR3 runs from the conserved cysteine through the conserved F or W. The D gene is left open where the match is weak. Clone size is shown for a subset of rows, as once, few, many or a class of expanded clone.

>.|medium-sized|TRDJ1|TRDV1
CALSSYTDKLIF
TGTGCTCTTTCCTCTTACACCGATAAACTCATCTTT
>TRDD3|few|TRDJ1|TRDV1
CALGNPSFRGRGITLTDKLIF
TGTGCTCTTGGGAACCCCTCGTTTCGGGGCCGGGGGATAACCCTCACCGATAAACTCATCTTT
>TRDD3|.|TRDJ1|TRDV1
CALGDPLPLGDTLRLIF
TGTGCTCTTGGGGACCCCCTTCCTTTGGGGGATACCCTAAGGCTCATCTTT
>TRDD3|few|TRDJ1|TRDV1
CALGGSGLGAQGRTDKLIF
TGTGCTCTTGGGGGCAGCGGACTGGGGGCCCAGGGGAGGACCGATAAACTCATCTTT
>TRDD3|few|TRDJ1|TRDV1
CALGGLRTAYWGTTDKLIF
TGTGCTCTTGGGGGGTTGAGAACTGCCTACTGGGGGACTACCGATAAACTCATCTTT
>TRDD3|.|TRDJ1|TRDV1
CALAGSQPTGVSWGILADKLIF
TGTGCTCTTGCCGGATCCCAGCCTACGGGGGTGAGCTGGGGGATACTGGCCGATAAACTCATCTTT
>TRDD3|.|TRDJ1|TRDV1
CALGEGPPHPGWLILGDTTYTDKLIF
TGTGCTCTTGGGGAAGGACCCCCCCATCCGGGTTGGTTAATACTGGGGGATACTACGTACACCGATAAACTCATCTTT
>TRDD3|few|TRDJ1|TRDV1
CALGELGSSNWGIYTDKLIF
TGTGCTCTTGGGGAACTAGGGTCCTCAAACTGGGGGATCTACACCGATAAACTCATCTTT
>.|few|TRDJ1|TRDV1
CALGFRSPHLVGDTDKLIF
TGTGCTCTTGGGTTTCGTTCCCCACATCTAGTCGGGGATACCGATAAACTCATCTTT
>.|few|TRDJ1|TRDV1
CALGETGLPSALGVGQILIF
TGTGCTCTTGGGGAGACGGGCCTTCCTTCGGCACTGGGGGTTGGGCAGATACTCATCTTT
>TRDD3|.|TRDJ1|TRDV1
CALGELLFPAGGYSVCTDKLIF
TGTGCTCTTGGGGAACTCCTTTTCCCCGCTGGGGGATACAGTGTGTGCACCGATAAACTCATCTTT
>.|once|TRDJ1|TRDV1
CALGEQAFKASPALSNTGEADKFIF
TGTGCTCTTGGGGAACAGGCATTTAAAGCTTCCCCCGCCCTTTCTAATACGGGAGAGGCCGATAAATTCATCTTT
>.|.|TRDJ1|TRDV1
CALGDRLGGGDGLIF
TGTGCTCTTGGGGACAGACTGGGCGGGGGAGACGGGCTCATCTTT